The 27 T cell receptor beta chains in this list originate from one sample, sequenced in a study of blood T cell repertoires in COVID-19. Produced via immunoSEQ multiplex PCR; TCRdb's table is partial and in-frame only. In the table there are roughly 250,000 clones, over 80% of which are singletons. Sequenced material: PBMCs or T cells enriched from blood (not recorded which). The receptors here all came from a woman between 18 and 29 years old who had recovered from COVID-19.

The chain employs TRBV11-3 and TRBJ2-7; perhaps TRBD1 as D (5 bases). CDR1 and CDR2 from the germline V gene are SGHNT and YENEEA. This CDR3 is built from 14 residues. The ends were cut back, 5 bases at V and 0 bases at J, with 11 bases in the middle. In DNA, the CDR3 is TGTGCCAGCAGCCCCACGGACATCTCCTACGAGCAGTACTTC. It encodes CASSPTDISYEQYF.

The chain combines TRBV7-8 with TRBJ1-1, with TRBD1 matching over 7 bases. Trimming took 2 bases from V and 1 from J; bases not matched to a gene: 13. The germline V gene encodes CDR1 SGHVS and CDR2 FQNEAQ. CDR3 length: 18 residues. The CDR3 here is CASSLLVERGQTNTEAFF. DNA for the CDR3: TGTGCCAGCAGCTTACTCGTTGAAAGGGGACAGACGAACACTGAAGCTTTCTTT. The full variable domain, its missing parts supplied by reference TRBV7-8 and TRBJ1-1, is GAGVSQSPRYKVAKRGQDVALRCDPISGHVSLFWYQQALGQGPEFLTYFQNEAQLDKSGLPSDRFFAERPEGSVSTLKIQRTQQEDSAVYLCASSLLVERGQTNTEAFFGQGTRLTVV.

The table lists this clone with a few counts. The chain joins TRBV13 to TRBJ2-1, with a possible D match to TRBD2 (5 bases). In germline, CDR1 is PRHDT, CDR2 FYEKMQ (reference sequence). The CDR3 consists of 15 residues. Deletions cut 5 bases from V and 0 bases from J, with 11 bases between. CDR3 residues: CASSLGGSSYNEQFF. The CDR3, as DNA: TGTGCCAGCAGCCTTGGAGGTAGCTCCTACAATGAGCAGTTCTTC.

CDR3 DNA sequence: TGTGCCACCAGCAGAGTTTCAGGTGCCGGAAACACCATATATTTT. It specifies CATSRVSGAGNTIYF. The rearrangement links TRBV15 to TRBJ1-3; D is unresolved. This CDR3 region has 15 residues. Between the trimmed V and J ends, which lost 1 base and 4 bases, there was a span of 11 bases. Germline values: CDR1 LNHNV, CDR2 YYDKDF (reference sequence).

The chain links TRBV5-1 to TRBJ2-5; a possible D gene is TRBD2 (5 bases). The ends were cut back, 0 bases at V and 2 bases at J, with 5 bases in the middle. Germline V gene lookup returns CDR1 SGHRS and CDR2 YFSETQ. The CDR3 runs to 13 residues. CDR3 protein: CASSLGLQETQYF. DNA of the CDR3: TGCGCCAGCAGCTTGGGACTACAAGAGACCCAGTACTTC.

This clone was seen just once. The rearrangement joins TRBV4-2 to TRBJ2-3; perhaps TRBD1 as D (6 bases). The CDR3 extends over 16 amino acids. Germline loops: CDR1 LGHNA, CDR2 YNFKEQ. Trimming took 5 bases from V and 0 from J, leaving 15 bases between them. The CDR3 sequence: CASSKNREWSTDTQYF. DNA of the CDR3: TGTGCCAGCAGCAAAAACAGGGAATGGAGCACAGATACGCAGTATTTT.

The chain joins TRBV5-4 to TRBJ2-1; a possible D gene is TRBD1 (5 bases). The V end was cut by 1 base, the J end by 5 bases, with 10 bases between. CDR1 SGHNT and CDR2 YYREEE come from the germline V gene (reference sequence). This CDR3 has 14 amino acids. This CDR3 reads CASSLRLGDNEQFF. In DNA form, the CDR3 reads TGTGCCAGCAGCTTGAGGCTAGGGGACAATGAGCAGTTCTTC. Using reference TRBV5-4 and TRBJ2-1 for the parts outside the CDR3, the full variable domain is ETGVTQSPTHLIKTRGQQVTLRCSSQSGHNTVSWYQQALGQGPQFIFQYYREEENGRGNFPPRFSGLQFPNYSSELNVNALELDDSALYLCASSLRLGDNEQFFGPGTRLTVL.

V and J are TRBV5-4 and TRBJ1-1, with 8 bases identical to TRBD1. This CDR3 contains 15 residues. The germline gives CDR1 SGHNT, CDR2 YYREEE (reference sequence). J was trimmed by 0 bases and V by 5 bases; bases with no gene match: 6. The CDR3 DNA is TGTGCCAGCAGTTTCGACAGGGGATTGAACACTGAAGCTTTCTTT. Protein: CASSFDRGLNTEAFF.

V and J are TRBV14 and TRBJ2-1; possible D gene TRBD1, 5 bases. Trimming took 0 bases from V and 4 from J, leaving 10 bases between them. Germline V gene sequence: CDR1 SGHDN, CDR2 FVKESK. The CDR3 runs 15 residues. In nucleotides, the CDR3 is TGTGCCAGCAGCCAAGAGCTGACAGCTTACAATGAGCAGTTCTTC. This sequence encodes CASSQELTAYNEQFF.

V is TRBV28 and J is TRBJ2-7; TRBD1 matches 10 bases. CDR3 length: 13 amino acids. Losses at the gene ends were 7 bases for V and 5 bases for J; bases not matched to a gene: 5. Looked up from germline, CDR1 is MDHEN and CDR2 is SYDVKM. The CDR3 DNA is TGTGCCAGCATCCGGGACAGGGGTGACGAGCAGTACTTC. It encodes CASIRDRGDEQYF.

The CDR3 region has the DNA TGCGCCAGCAGCCAAGTGAACAGGGGATTTGGCAATCAGCCCCAGCATTTT. Its translation: CASSQVNRGFGNQPQHF. The chain uses TRBV4-1 and TRBJ1-5, with 7 bases lining up with TRBD1. The CDR3 runs 17 residues. J lost 2 bases, V lost 1 base, and 8 bases had no gene match. Germline assignment: CDR1 MGHRA and CDR2 YSYEKL.

The rearrangement uses TRBV5-1 and TRBJ2-7; 12 bases agree with TRBD2. The CDR3 length is 16 residues. The J segment lost 2 bases and the V segment lost 3 bases, leaving 6 bases of the junction unmatched. From germline, CDR1 is SGHRS and CDR2 YFSETQ. The CDR3 loop is CASSSLASGGAYEQYF. DNA of the CDR3: TGCGCCAGCAGCTCCCTGGCTAGCGGGGGGGCCTACGAGCAGTACTTC.

J is TRBJ1-4 and V is TRBV6-2 or TRBV6-3; 7 nucleotides line up with TRBD1. This CDR3 is 17 amino acids long. J was trimmed by 0 bases and V by 0 bases; bases with no gene match: 4. Looked up from germline, CDR1 is MNHEY and CDR2 is SVGEGT. CDR3 in amino acids: CASSYSAGGPTNEKLFF. CDR3 DNA: TGTGCCAGCAGTTACTCCGCAGGGGGGCCAACTAATGAAAAACTGTTTTTT.

The rearrangement joins TRBV9 to TRBJ1-1, with 10 bases identical to TRBD1. The CDR3 is 14 amino acids. The junction had 4 bases not matched to a gene; V was cut back by 3 bases and J by 5 bases. Germline values: CDR1 SGDLS, CDR2 YYNGEE. The CDR3 nucleotides read TGTGCCAGCAGCGGCGGACAGGGGGGTACTGAAGCTTTCTTT. The encoded protein is CASSGGQGGTEAFF.

The genes are TRBV6-5 and TRBJ1-2, with a tentative D call TRBD1 (5 bases). The CDR3 runs 14 residues. V lost 6 bases and J lost 8, with 19 bases in between. CDR1 is MNHEY and CDR2 is SVGAGI in the germline V gene. The CDR3 is CASSRGTGPYGYTF. The DNA for the CDR3 is TGTGCCAGCAGCCGTGGAACAGGCCCCTACGGCTACACCTTC.

This clone was seen a handful of times. This chain connects TRBV4-1 to TRBJ1-2; 7 bases agree with TRBD1. CDR1 is MGHRA and CDR2 is YSYEKL in the germline V gene. J lost 7 bases, V lost 4 bases, and 6 bases had no gene match. The CDR3 is made up of 13 amino acids. CDR3 sequence reads: CASSRGTAVGYTF. As DNA, the CDR3 is TGCGCCAGCAGCCGCGGGACAGCCGTTGGCTACACCTTC.

The count of this clone is one. The chain recombines TRBV2 with TRBJ1-2, with TRBD1 identical over 9 bases. The CDR3 consists of 13 residues. V dropped 7 bases and J dropped 7; count of bases not matched to a gene: 7. Germline CDR1 reads SNHLY; CDR2 reads FYNNEI. CDR3 nucleotide sequence: TGTGCCAGCACGCCGGACAGGGGCGGTGGCTACACCTTC. Translation: CASTPDRGGGYTF.

This chain joins TRBV27 and TRBJ2-4; TRBD1 matches 9 bases. From germline, CDR1 is MNHEY and CDR2 SMNVEV (reference sequence). This CDR3 contains 12 residues. V shed 6 bases and J 7 bases; nucleotides not matched to a gene: 1. The CDR3 sequence is CASSGTGNIQYF. For the CDR3, the DNA is TGTGCCAGCAGCGGGACAGGGAACATTCAGTACTTC.

This chain connects TRBV5-5 to TRBJ2-7, with 7 bases lining up with TRBD1. V lost 6 bases and J lost 0; bases outside the gene matches: 3. The CDR3 has 13 residues. Germline CDR1 reads SGHKS; CDR2 reads YYEKEE (reference sequence). CDR3 in DNA: TGTGCCAGCACCCGGACAGGCTCCTACGAGCAGTACTTC. It yields the protein CASTRTGSYEQYF. Drawing the rest from reference TRBV5-5 and TRBJ2-7, the complete variable domain is DAGVTQSPTHLIKTRGQQVTLRCSPISGHKSVSWYQQVLGQGPQFIFQYYEKEERGRGNFPDRFSARQFPNYSSELNVNALLLGDSALYLCASTRTGSYEQYFGPGTRLTVT.

The chain is built from TRBV10-2 and TRBJ1-5; 9 bases are shared with TRBD1. J gave up 4 bases and V 3 bases, and 10 bases lay outside the gene matches. Germline assignment: CDR1 WSHSY and CDR2 SAAADI. This CDR3 has 17 amino acids. The CDR3, as DNA: TGCGCCAGCAGTGACCTCCCGGGACAGGGATTTAATCAGCCCCAGCATTTT. This translates into CASSDLPGQGFNQPQHF.

This chain connects TRBV15 to TRBJ2-1; the D gene is possibly TRBD1 (6 bases). The germline V gene encodes CDR1 LNHNV and CDR2 YYDKDF (reference sequence). The CDR3 consists of 15 residues. V was pared by 0 bases and J by 3 bases, with 9 bases between. CDR3 sequence reads: CATSRDRQDYNEQFF. The CDR3, as DNA: TGTGCCACCAGCAGAGATAGACAGGACTACAATGAGCAGTTCTTC.

This chain links TRBV3-1 (or the pseudogene TRBV3-2) with TRBJ1-2; D possibly corresponds to TRBD1 (6 bases). CDR1 and CDR2 (germline): LGHDT, YNNKEL (reference sequence). This CDR3 region has 16 residues. The V gene lost 1 base and the J gene lost 4 bases, with 16 bases spanning the gap. The CDR3 spells CASSQVAQGLGYGYTF. DNA of the CDR3: TGTGCCAGCAGCCAAGTGGCACAGGGCCTCGGCTATGGCTACACCTTC.

This clone was picked up one time. The chain combines TRBV2 with TRBJ2-6, with D perhaps TRBD1 (5 bases). The CDR3 is made up of 15 amino acids. From germline, CDR1 is SNHLY and CDR2 FYNNEI. V was trimmed by 10 bases and J by 0 bases, leaving 13 bases between them. The CDR3 region is CANMLDSSGANVLTF. The CDR3 DNA follows: TGTGCCAACATGCTTGACAGCTCTGGGGCCAACGTCCTGACTTTC.

The chain combines TRBV5-6 with TRBJ1-1, with D perhaps TRBD1 (6 bases). Trimming removed 2 bases from V and 0 bases from J, with 11 bases in between. The CDR3 runs to 15 residues. The germline V gene has CDR1 SGHDT and CDR2 YYEEEE. CDR3 amino acids: CASSFTTGMNTEAFF. The CDR3 DNA follows: TGTGCCAGCAGCTTCACGACAGGCATGAACACTGAAGCTTTCTTT.

V and J are TRBV5-5 and TRBJ2-7; D might be TRBD1 (6 bases). The germline V gene encodes CDR1 SGHKS and CDR2 YYEKEE (reference sequence). V was clipped by 0 bases and J by 0 bases, with 7 bases between them. The CDR3 length is 14 residues. Here the CDR3 reads CASSLEGGSYEQYF. CDR3 bases: TGTGCCAGCAGCTTGGAAGGGGGCTCCTACGAGCAGTACTTC. The variable domain in full, completed from reference TRBV5-5 and TRBJ2-7, reads DAGVTQSPTHLIKTRGQQVTLRCSPISGHKSVSWYQQVLGQGPQFIFQYYEKEERGRGNFPDRFSARQFPNYSSELNVNALLLGDSALYLCASSLEGGSYEQYFGPGTRLTVT.

The J gene is TRBJ1-2, the V gene TRBV5-4; D not resolved. The V end was cut by 0 bases, the J end by 2 bases, with 11 bases between. The CDR3 extends over 15 amino acids. Germline values: CDR1 SGHNT, CDR2 YYREEE (reference sequence). This CDR3 reads CASSLDPGENYGYTF. In DNA form, the CDR3 reads TGTGCCAGCAGCTTGGACCCGGGAGAGAACTATGGCTACACCTTC.

The gene calls are TRBV6-2 or TRBV6-3 and TRBJ1-1; 7 positions agree with TRBD1. The CDR3 runs to 14 residues. CDR1 is MNHEY and CDR2 is SVGEGT in the germline V gene. J gave up 6 bases and V 5 bases, and 9 bases lay outside the gene matches. In DNA form, the CDR3 reads TGTGCCAGCAGTAAAGACAGGGCCGGACCTGAAGCTTTCTTT. Amino acids: CASSKDRAGPEAFF.